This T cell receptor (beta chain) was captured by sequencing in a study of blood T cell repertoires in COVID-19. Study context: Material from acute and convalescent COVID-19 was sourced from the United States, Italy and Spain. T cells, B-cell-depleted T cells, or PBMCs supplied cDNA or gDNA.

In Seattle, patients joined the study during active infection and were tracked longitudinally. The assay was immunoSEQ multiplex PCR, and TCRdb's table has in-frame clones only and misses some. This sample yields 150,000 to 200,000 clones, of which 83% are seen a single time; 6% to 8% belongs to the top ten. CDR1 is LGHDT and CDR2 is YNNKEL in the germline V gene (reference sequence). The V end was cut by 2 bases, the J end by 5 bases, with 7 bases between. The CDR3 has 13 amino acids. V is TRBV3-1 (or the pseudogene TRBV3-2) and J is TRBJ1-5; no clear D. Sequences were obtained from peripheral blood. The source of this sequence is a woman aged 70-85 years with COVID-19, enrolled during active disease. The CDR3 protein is CASSQRGDQPQHF. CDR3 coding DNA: TGTGCCAGCAGCCAACGGGGAGATCAGCCCCAGCATTTT.